This is a list of T cell receptor beta chains from one sample in a study of identical twins. TCRdb reprocessed the 5' RACE reads via MiXCR and lists one record per CDR3 protein. The sample records 450,000 to 650,000 distinct CDR3 sequences, roughly 9.5% being singletons. These same data were also listed under a study on yellow fever vaccine responses in identical twins.

Sequenced: PBMCs. Receptors originate from a woman aged 18-29 years in good health. The CDR3 runs from the conserved cysteine through the conserved F or W. The order of the fields is D gene, clone size, J gene, V gene, CDR3 DNA, CDR3 protein. The D gene is left open where the match is weak. Not every row has a clone size; where given, it reads once, few, many or a size class.

TRBD2	NA	TRBJ2-2	TRBV20-1	TGCAGTGCTATACCGTTCGGGACTAGCGCGCACACCGGGGAGCTGTTTTTT	CSAIPFGTSAHTGELFF
NA	few	TRBJ2-5	TRBV4-2	TGTGCCAGCAGCCCCTTCCCCATTACAGGGGAGACCCAGTACTTC	CASSPFPITGETQYF
TRBD2	many	TRBJ2-3	TRBV20-1	TGCAGTGCTGCCCCTCTAGCGGTAGCTGCGGATACGCAGTATTTT	CSAAPLAVAADTQYF
NA	few	TRBJ2-7	TRBV12-3/TRBV12-4	TGTGCCAGCAGTTTCACAGGGCGATCCTACGAGCAGTACTTC	CASSFTGRSYEQYF
NA	NA	TRBJ2-3	TRBV6-2/TRBV6-3	TGTGCCAGCAGCCAAGGCGTGCCGAGGTTAATTATGAGGTATTTT	CASSQGVPRLIMRYF
NA	NA	TRBJ2-5	TRBV9	TGTGCCAGCAGCCCGACAGCATTACAAGAGACCCAGTACTTC	CASSPTALQETQYF
TRBD2	few	TRBJ2-7	TRBV3-1	TGTGCCAGCAGCCGTGAACTAGCGGGAGCCTACGAGCAGTACTTC	CASSRELAGAYEQYF
TRBD1	NA	TRBJ2-7	TRBV20-1	TGCAGCCGGCTCACCGGGACAGGGGGGACCTACGAGCAGTACTTC	CSRLTGTGGTYEQYF
NA	NA	TRBJ2-1	TRBV5-1	TGCGCCAGCAGCGTAGCTCGACCGCTATCTTCCTACAATGAGCAGTTCTTC	CASSVARPLSSYNEQFF
NA	NA	TRBJ2-7	TRBV7-2	TGTGCCAGCAGCTTGAGGGGGGGTCACTACGAGCAGTACTTC	CASSLRGGHYEQYF
NA	NA	TRBJ2-7	TRBV11-2	TGTGCCAGCAGCTCGATGACGGCCTCCTACGAGCAGTACTTC	CASSSMTASYEQYF
NA	few	TRBJ1-3	TRBV12-3/TRBV12-4	TGTGCCAGTCGAGAGGCCGTCTCTGGAAACACCATATATTTT	CASREAVSGNTIYF
NA	NA	TRBJ2-3	TRBV6-1	TGTGCCAGCAGTGCTATGGGCACAGATACGCAGTATTTT	CASSAMGTDTQYF
TRBD1	many	TRBJ2-3	TRBV5-1	TGCGCCAGCGCACCGGGACAGAGCACAGATACGCAGTATTTT	CASAPGQSTDTQYF
NA	many	TRBJ2-5	TRBV3-1	TGTGCCAGCAGCGTAAGGGAGACCCAGTACTTC	CASSVRETQYF
TRBD2	few	TRBJ2-5	TRBV2	TGTGCCAGCAGTGGATCGGCGGGGGGGCCGGAGACCCAGTACTTC	CASSGSAGGPETQYF
TRBD2	NA	TRBJ2-5	TRBV5-1	TGCGCCAGCACCTCGTTAGCGGGAGGTCTTGGGGAGACCCAGTACTTC	CASTSLAGGLGETQYF
TRBD2	many	TRBJ2-1	TRBV4-1	TGCGCCAGCAGCCTGATAGCGGGACGCTCCTACAATGAGCAGTTCTTC	CASSLIAGRSYNEQFF
NA	many	TRBJ2-7	TRBV4-2	TGCGCCAGCAGCCAAGGTGGACCCTACGAGCAGTACTTC	CASSQGGPYEQYF
NA	many	TRBJ2-5	TRBV7-9	TGTGCCAGCGGCGAGCAAGAGACCCAGTACTTC	CASGEQETQYF
TRBD2	NA	TRBJ2-1	TRBV2	TGTGCCAGCAGTGTCGAGGGCGGGGGGGCCAACGATGAGCAGTTCTTC	CASSVEGGGANDEQFF
NA	few	TRBJ1-6	TRBV9	TGTGCCAGCAGCGTAGAGGGGTTGGATAATTCACCCCTCCACTTT	CASSVEGLDNSPLHF
NA	many	TRBJ2-1	TRBV6-5	TGTGCCAGCAGTTACTCGGGGGCGGAATCCTACAATGAGCAGTTCTTC	CASSYSGAESYNEQFF
NA	few	TRBJ2-5	TRBV29-1	TGCAGCGCACTAGGGACACCAGATAGTCAAGAGACCCAGTACTTC	CSALGTPDSQETQYF
NA	few	TRBJ2-4	TRBV28	TGTGCCAGCAGTCCCCTCTTGTACCGGGTATCCAAAAACATTCAGTACTTC	CASSPLLYRVSKNIQYF
NA	many	TRBJ1-4	TRBV12-3/TRBV12-4	TGTGCCAGCAGTTACAGGGTATCTAATGAAAAACTGTTTTTT	CASSYRVSNEKLFF
NA	NA	TRBJ2-5	TRBV7-9	TGTGCCAGCAGCGACCGGAGATCTGACGAGACCCAGTACTTC	CASSDRRSDETQYF
TRBD2	few	TRBJ2-1	TRBV7-9	TGTGCCAGCAGCTCCTCTCGGGGGACTAGCGGGTACAATGAGCAGTTCTTC	CASSSSRGTSGYNEQFF
TRBD2	few	TRBJ2-1	TRBV6-5	TGTGCCAGCAGTTATAGTAGCGGGTATGGGAATGAGCAGTTCTTC	CASSYSSGYGNEQFF